This T cell receptor beta chain was recovered during a study of CD8+CD57+ T cells in acquired aplastic anemia. About the study: In CD4+ cells, healthy donors produced an average of around 9.9 million reads.

Study-wide points: Common to patients and controls were roughly 30 CD8+ CDR3 sequences.

Genomic DNA provided the template from which TCR beta VDJ and CDR3 profiles were obtained. Each CDR3 protein gets one entry after TCRdb re-called the reads with MiXCR. Seen here are 190,000 or so distinct CDR3 sequences, roughly 57% observed once, and the top ten hold 25% to 30%. V was shortened by 7 bases and J by 3 bases, with 10 bases between the two germline ends. The CDR3 has 13 amino acids. Germline values: CDR1 SNHLY, CDR2 FYNNEI. Remarks on this clonotype: Its antigen is not known.

The clonotype comes from a human donor in good health. What was sequenced was sorted CD4+, CD8+, or CD8+CD57+ T cells (not recorded which) from PBMCs. The J gene is TRBJ1-5, the V gene TRBV2; maybe TRBD1 (6 bases). The CDR3 bases are TGTGCCAGCACAGGGGCCTCCAATCAGCCCCAGCATTTT. This sequence encodes CASTGASNQPQHF.